A single sample is the source of the 2 T cell receptor beta chains below, sequenced in a study of blood T cell repertoires in COVID-19. TCRdb keeps only in-frame clones here, not all; method: immunoSEQ multiplex PCR. Of under 550,000 clones listed, around nine tenths are singletons. Material for sequencing was peripheral blood. The receptors originated from a man aged 18 to 35 with COVID-19, enrolled during active disease.

CDR3: CASSPGARAGGDTQYF. In DNA, the CDR3 is TGTGCCAGCAGCCCCGGTGCACGAGCGGGAGGCGATACGCAGTATTTT. The chain uses TRBV7-2 and TRBJ2-3; TRBD2 agrees at 9 bases. CDR1 is SGHTA, CDR2 FQGNSA, per germline. The CDR3 is 16 amino acids. The V and J ends lost 5 bases and 6 bases, in that order; junction bases with no gene match: 12.

The V call is TRBV11-2, the J call TRBJ1-6; D is perhaps TRBD1 (6 bases). V lost 6 bases to trimming and J lost 8 bases, with 14 bases between them. The germline gives CDR1 SGHAT, CDR2 FQNNGV. The CDR3 is 14 residues long. This CDR3 reads CASSVGAQDSPLHF. CDR3 DNA: TGTGCCAGCAGTGTGGGGGCGCAGGATTCACCCCTCCACTTT.